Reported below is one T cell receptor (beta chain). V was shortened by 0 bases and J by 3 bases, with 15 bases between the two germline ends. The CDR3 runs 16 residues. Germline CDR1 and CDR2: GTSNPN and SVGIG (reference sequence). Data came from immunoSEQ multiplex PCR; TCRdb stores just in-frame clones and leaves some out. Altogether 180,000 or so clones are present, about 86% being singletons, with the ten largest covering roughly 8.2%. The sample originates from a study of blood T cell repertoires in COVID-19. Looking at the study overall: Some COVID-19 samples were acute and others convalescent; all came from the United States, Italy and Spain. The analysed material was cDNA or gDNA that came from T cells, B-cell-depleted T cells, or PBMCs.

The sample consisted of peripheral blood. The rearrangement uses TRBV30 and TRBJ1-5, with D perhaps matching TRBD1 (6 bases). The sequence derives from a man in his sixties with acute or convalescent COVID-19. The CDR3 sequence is CAWSVTGPGINQPQHF. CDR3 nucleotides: TGTGCCTGGAGTGTAACAGGGCCGGGCATCAATCAGCCCCAGCATTTT.